What follows are 18 T cell receptor beta chains derived from one specimen sequenced in a study of blood T cell repertoires in COVID-19. TCRdb keeps only in-frame clones here, not all; method: immunoSEQ multiplex PCR. The sample consists of 200,000 to 250,000 clones, 85% to 90% of them appearing once. The sequenced material came from PBMCs or T cells enriched from blood (not recorded which). Receptors were obtained from a woman in her forties or fifties with acute COVID-19.

The chain has TRBV27 and TRBJ2-5, with 11 bases lining up with TRBD2. Trimming cost V 6 bases and J 1 base; bases outside gene matches: 10. In germline, CDR1 is MNHEY, CDR2 SMNVEV (reference sequence). CDR3 length: 17 residues. In DNA, the CDR3 is TGTGCCAGCAGGAGACTAGCGGGAAGTATGCCCCAAGAGACCCAGTACTTC. Translated: CASRRLAGSMPQETQYF.

The chain recombines TRBV4-3 with TRBJ1-2; TRBD1 aligns across 8 bases. This CDR3 comprises 15 residues. V shed 2 bases and J 7 bases; nucleotides not matched to a gene: 9. Per the germline V gene, CDR1 is LGHNA and CDR2 is YSLEER. CDR3 nucleotide sequence: TGCGCCAGCAGCCAACTCCAGGACAGGGCGGGTGGCTACACCTTC. Translation gives CASSQLQDRAGGYTF.

The chain is built from TRBV6-5 and TRBJ1-1; D not certain. With 2 bases removed from V and 8 bases from J, the gap between germline ends came to 12 bases. CDR3 length equals 13 residues. The V gene's germline CDR1 is MNHEY and CDR2 SVGAGI. For the CDR3, the DNA is TGTGCCAGCAGTTACCGGGAGCCCTTAGAAGCTTTCTTT. Translation gives CASSYREPLEAFF.

A few counts support this clone. The V gene is TRBV7-2, the J gene TRBJ2-3; TRBD2 matches at 11 bases. The CDR3 totals 17 residues. Germline V lookup: CDR1 SGHTA, CDR2 FQGNSA. Trimming removed 2 bases from V and 6 bases from J; junction bases left unmatched: 10. The CDR3 sequence is CASSLRTSGFLGDTQYF. CDR3 coding DNA: TGTGCCAGCAGCTTAAGGACTAGCGGGTTCCTCGGGGATACGCAGTATTTT.

The rearrangement uses TRBV4-2 and TRBJ1-3; D perhaps matches TRBD1 (5 bases). The V gene lost 0 bases and the J gene lost 0 bases, with 18 bases spanning the gap. CDR1 and CDR2 (germline): LGHNA, YNFKEQ. The CDR3 runs to 19 residues. As DNA, the CDR3 is TGTGCCAGCAGCCAAGAATGGGGCAGCGAACCTAGCTCTGGAAACACCATATATTTT. Encoded protein: CASSQEWGSEPSSGNTIYF.

The rearrangement links TRBV6-5 to TRBJ2-5; 8 nucleotides line up with TRBD1. The CDR3 is 15 residues long. J was trimmed by 4 bases and V by 6 bases; bases with no gene match: 10. Germline CDR1 and CDR2: MNHEY and SVGAGI. CDR3 protein: CASSAGQVDVETQYF. CDR3 coding DNA: TGTGCCAGCAGCGCGGGACAGGTAGACGTAGAGACCCAGTACTTC.

The table lists this clone with a count of one. This sequence joins TRBV6-6 and TRBJ2-7; the match to TRBD2 covers 8 bases. The CDR3 loop spans 15 amino acids. The J segment lost 3 bases and the V segment lost 2 bases, leaving 6 bases of the junction unmatched. Germline V lookup: CDR1 MNHNY, CDR2 SVGAGI (reference sequence). The CDR3 reads CASSYPGTRSYEQYF. CDR3 sequence (DNA): TGTGCCAGCAGTTACCCCGGGACTAGGAGCTACGAGCAGTACTTC.

This clone appeared once. The chain joins TRBV6-2 or TRBV6-3 to TRBJ1-6; D gene ambiguous. With 5 bases removed from V and 0 bases from J, the gap between germline ends came to 5 bases. CDR3 length: 14 residues. Germline V gene lookup returns CDR1 MNHEY and CDR2 SVGEGT. The CDR3 DNA reads as TGTGCCAGCAGTCGGAGCTCCTATAATTCACCCCTCCACTTT. It yields the protein CASSRSSYNSPLHF.

The chain carries TRBV3-1 (or the pseudogene TRBV3-2) and TRBJ2-4, with a tentative D call TRBD1 (6 bases). Per germline, CDR1 LGHDT and CDR2 YNNKEL (reference sequence). V lost 1 base and J 0 bases, leaving 16 bases between the germline ends. This CDR3 is built from 18 residues. CDR3 loop: CASSQVGQTDTAKNIQYF. The CDR3, as DNA: TGTGCCAGCAGCCAAGTTGGACAGACAGATACAGCCAAAAACATTCAGTACTTC.

The chain recombines TRBV9 with TRBJ2-2, with 8 nucleotides matching TRBD2. The CDR3 sequence is 15 residues long. CDR1 is SGDLS and CDR2 is YYNGEE in the germline V gene. Trimming removed 3 bases from V and 6 bases from J; junction bases left unmatched: 7. CDR3 loop: CASSAQRERAGELFF. CDR3 sequence (DNA): TGTGCCAGCAGCGCCCAGCGGGAGCGGGCCGGGGAGCTGTTTTTT.

The V gene is TRBV2, the J gene TRBJ1-6, with 7 bases fitting TRBD1. This CDR3 region has 15 residues. Germline V gives CDR1 SNHLY, CDR2 FYNNEI. Germline trimming cut 6 bases from V and 8 bases from J; bases unmatched to any gene: 10. The CDR3 here is CASRKGTDTYSPLHF. The DNA of the CDR3 is TGTGCCAGCAGAAAGGGGACAGATACATATTCACCCCTCCACTTT.

The chain uses TRBV6-4 and TRBJ2-1; 10 bases fit TRBD2. J was trimmed by 8 bases and V by 3 bases; bases with no gene match: 7. In germline, CDR1 is MRHNA, CDR2 SNTAGT. The CDR3 spans 15 residues. Here the CDR3 DNA reads TGTGCCAGCAGTGATGCTAGCGGGAGTTCGTATGAGCAGTTCTTC. Translating it yields CASSDASGSSYEQFF.

This chain uses TRBV28 with TRBJ2-2; possible D gene TRBD1, 6 bases. The CDR3 sequence is 16 residues long. Trimming stripped 0 bases from V and 0 bases from J, with 8 bases between. Germline V gives CDR1 MDHEN, CDR2 SYDVKM. This CDR3 reads CASSLWAGANTGELFF. DNA of the CDR3: TGTGCCAGCAGTTTATGGGCAGGGGCGAACACCGGGGAGCTGTTTTTT. Variable domain in full (rest from reference TRBV28 and TRBJ2-2): DVKVTQSSRYLVKRTGEKVFLECVQDMDHENMFWYRQDPGLGLRLIYFSYDVKMKEKGDIPEGYSVSREKKERFSLILESASTNQTSMYLCASSLWAGANTGELFFGEGSRLTVL.

The chain links TRBV7-3 to TRBJ2-1; 14 bases map to TRBD2. The CDR3 is 16 amino acids. Per germline, CDR1 SGHTA and CDR2 FQGTGA. With 5 bases clipped from V and 7 bases from J, the junction kept 7 bases outside the gene matches. The CDR3 DNA reads TGTGCCAGCAGCCCCAAGGGGACTAGCGGGAGTAATGAGCAGTTCTTC. Its translation: CASSPKGTSGSNEQFF.

The V and J genes are TRBV11-2 and TRBJ2-7; 9 nucleotides agree with TRBD1. V trimming: 3 bases; J trimming: 6 bases; junction bases outside the gene matches: 6. CDR1 and CDR2 (germline): SGHAT, FQNNGV. The CDR3 length is 14 residues. CDR3 DNA: TGTGCCAGCAGCTTGGGACAGGGCTCCCTCGAGCAGTACTTC. Encoded protein: CASSLGQGSLEQYF. Supplemented by reference TRBV11-2 and TRBJ2-7, the full variable domain reads EAGVAQSPRYKIIEKRQSVAFWCNPISGHATLYWYQQILGQGPKLLIQFQNNGVVDDSQLPKDRFSAERLKGVDSTLKIQPAKLEDSAVYLCASSLGQGSLEQYFGPGTRLTVT.

J is TRBJ1-5 and V is TRBV7-9; tentative D call: TRBD1 (5 bases). The CDR3 has 14 residues. From germline, CDR1 is SEHNR and CDR2 FQNEAQ (reference sequence). Trimming shortened V by 3 bases and J by 7 bases, and 13 bases separated the two germline ends. This CDR3 is CASSFGQGDQPQHF. The CDR3 coding sequence is TGTGCCAGCAGCTTCGGGCAGGGTGACCAGCCCCAGCATTTT.

The rearrangement joins TRBV10-3 to TRBJ1-4, with a weak D call TRBD1 (6 bases). Between the trimmed V and J ends, which lost 4 bases and 8 bases, there was a span of 11 bases. This CDR3 spans 13 amino acids. CDR1 is ENHRY, CDR2 SYGVKD, per germline. The CDR3 DNA follows: TGTGCCATCAGTGTTACGGGGACAGAAAAACTGTTTTTT. Encoded protein: CAISVTGTEKLFF.

This clone came up a few times. The chain employs TRBV2 and TRBJ1-6, with D hard to call. The CDR3 has 16 residues. Germline CDR1 reads SNHLY; CDR2 reads FYNNEI. V dropped 4 bases and J dropped 0 bases, with 10 bases sitting between them. This CDR3 is CASSARRSSYNSPLHF. Here the CDR3 DNA reads TGTGCCAGCAGTGCAAGGAGGAGCTCCTATAATTCACCCCTCCACTTT.